One sample yielded the 31 T cell receptor beta chains listed below, sequenced in a study of blood T cell repertoires in COVID-19. Clones were sequenced by immunoSEQ multiplex PCR, and TCRdb holds only the in-frame ones, with some missing. The table includes 400,000 to 550,000 clones, nearly 90% detected once. The specimen sequenced was PBMCs or T cells enriched from blood (not recorded which). These receptors were collected from a woman aged 18-29 years with acute COVID-19.

The chain is built from TRBV10-1 and TRBJ2-7; TRBD1 aligns across 10 bases. The CDR3 extends over 16 amino acids. Germline V CDR1 and CDR2: WNHNN, SYGVQD (reference sequence). Germline trimming cut 3 bases from V and 1 base from J; bases unmatched to any gene: 6. The CDR3 DNA is TGCGCCAGCAGTGACCGAGACAGGGGGCTTTCCTACGAGCAGTACTTC. Protein product: CASSDRDRGLSYEQYF.

The V and J genes are TRBV10-3 and TRBJ2-1; D might be TRBD1 (6 bases). V was shortened by 2 bases and J by 7 bases, with 15 bases between the two germline ends. Germline V lookup: CDR1 ENHRY, CDR2 SYGVKD. The CDR3 sequence is 15 residues long. The CDR3 protein is CAISEPTGQSNEQFF. The CDR3 DNA follows: TGTGCCATCAGTGAGCCGACCGGACAGTCGAATGAGCAGTTCTTC.

This clone was observed a handful of times. The chain employs TRBV4-2 and TRBJ1-5, with 8 bases fitting TRBD1. V lost 4 bases to trimming and J lost 4 bases; unmatched junction nucleotides: 6. There are 15 residues in the CDR3. CDR1 LGHNA and CDR2 YNFKEQ come from the germline V gene. The DNA for the CDR3 is TGTGCCAGCAGCCCTCAGGACAGGGAAAATCAGCCCCAGCATTTT. It specifies CASSPQDRENQPQHF.

The rearrangement joins TRBV23-1 to TRBJ1-1; 7 bases agree with TRBD1. Being an ORF, TRBV23-1 has a function that is uncertain. The CDR3 extends over 16 amino acids. The J segment lost 1 base and the V segment lost 2 bases, leaving 7 bases of the junction unmatched. The CDR3: CASSQTGDSSNTEAFF. In DNA, the CDR3 is TGCGCCAGCAGTCAAACAGGGGACTCCTCGAACACTGAAGCTTTCTTT.

The chain carries TRBV18 and TRBJ2-2, with D perhaps TRBD1 (8 bases). V was cut by 5 bases and J by 0 bases, with 10 bases left in between. In germline, CDR1 is KGHSH, CDR2 LQKENI. The CDR3 is 15 residues long. CDR3 loop: CASSTGGANTGELFF. The CDR3 DNA reads as TGTGCCAGCTCAACAGGGGGGGCGAACACCGGGGAGCTGTTTTTT.

The V gene is TRBV12-5, the J gene TRBJ2-1; D ambiguous. The CDR3 totals 12 residues. CDR1 LGHNT and CDR2 FRNRAP come from the germline V gene. V was clipped by 0 bases and J by 9 bases, with 6 bases between them. Here the CDR3 DNA reads TGTGCTAGTGGTTTGGTGGCTAGTGAGCAGTTCTTC. This encodes CASGLVASEQFF.

Of note for this clone: This sample also contains other DNA sequences that code for the same CDR3. The rearrangement joins TRBV19 to TRBJ1-1; D remains ambiguous. Trimming took off 3 bases at V and 1 base at J, with 6 bases between the two ends. The germline V gene encodes CDR1 LNHDA and CDR2 SQIVND (reference sequence). The CDR3 is 13 amino acids. The CDR3 region has the DNA TGTGCCAGTAGTATCACGGGGAACACTGAAGCTTTCTTT. Translation gives CASSITGNTEAFF.

The chain links TRBV27 to TRBJ1-2; D possibly corresponds to TRBD1 (5 bases). The germline V gene has CDR1 MNHEY and CDR2 SMNVEV (reference sequence). Trimming stripped 4 bases from V and 4 bases from J, with 16 bases between. CDR3 length: 15 amino acids. The CDR3 protein is CASSSLVRAGYGYTF. The CDR3 DNA follows: TGTGCCAGCAGTTCTCTTGTCAGGGCCGGCTATGGCTACACCTTC.

The chain recombines TRBV12-5 with TRBJ2-3; D not certain. This CDR3 region has 12 residues. Trimming left V 7 bases short and J 0 bases short, with 5 bases between. The germline gives CDR1 LGHNT, CDR2 FRNRAP. The CDR3 DNA follows: TGTGCTAGTGCCCAGAGCACAGATACGCAGTATTTT. Translation: CASAQSTDTQYF.

This chain links TRBV19 with TRBJ1-1; 7 bases agree with TRBD1. J lost 1 base, V lost 5 bases, and 1 base had no gene match. Germline V lookup: CDR1 LNHDA, CDR2 SQIVND (reference sequence). The CDR3 has 13 residues. CDR3 DNA: TGTGCCAGTAGTTGGACAGGGAACACTGAAGCTTTCTTT. Its protein product is CASSWTGNTEAFF.

This chain joins TRBV11-2 and TRBJ2-1; TRBD2 aligns across 11 bases. After removal of 4 bases from V and 2 bases from J, the junction contained 4 bases not matched to a gene. Germline V gene data show CDR1 as SGHAT and CDR2 as FQNNGV. The CDR3 sequence is 16 residues long. CDR3 region: CASSSIAGGPYNEQFF. The CDR3 coding sequence is TGTGCCAGCAGCTCAATAGCGGGGGGGCCCTACAATGAGCAGTTCTTC.

This rearrangement joins TRBV7-8 to TRBJ2-1; TRBD2 might be the D (5 bases). Trimming pared 2 bases from V and 9 bases from J, leaving 14 bases between. CDR1 is SGHVS and CDR2 is FQNEAQ in the germline V gene. The CDR3 consists of 14 residues. The CDR3 bases are TGTGCCAGCAGCTTATATGGGGAGTCGGGTGAGCAGTTCTTC. Amino acids: CASSLYGESGEQFF. Drawing the rest from reference TRBV7-8 and TRBJ2-1, the complete variable domain is GAGVSQSPRYKVAKRGQDVALRCDPISGHVSLFWYQQALGQGPEFLTYFQNEAQLDKSGLPSDRFFAERPEGSVSTLKIQRTQQEDSAVYLCASSLYGESGEQFFGPGTRLTVL.

The V and J genes are TRBV9 and TRBJ2-7; TRBD1 matches at 9 bases. Germline lookup yields CDR1 SGDLS and CDR2 YYNGEE. The CDR3 has 14 amino acids. Unmatched junction bases numbered 5, after V lost 3 bases and J lost 4 bases. This chain's CDR3 is CASSAGQGMYEQYF. In DNA, the CDR3 is TGTGCCAGCAGCGCGGGACAGGGTATGTACGAGCAGTACTTC.

The chain has TRBV5-1 and TRBJ1-2; D is possibly TRBD1 (5 bases). CDR1 is SGHRS, CDR2 YFSETQ, per germline. V was trimmed by 5 bases and J by 14 bases, leaving 28 bases between them. This CDR3 has 15 residues. CDR3 sequence reads: CASSRTSTLIESGTF. The DNA of the CDR3 is TGCGCCAGCAGTCGGACAAGCACCCTGATTGAATCCGGGACCTTC.

For the CDR3, the DNA is TGTGCCAGCAGCCCCGGACTTCCTTTGGATACGCAGTATTTT. Its translation: CASSPGLPLDTQYF. This chain connects TRBV7-2 to TRBJ2-3; D perhaps matches TRBD2 (5 bases). The CDR3 covers 14 residues. CDR1 SGHTA and CDR2 FQGNSA come from the germline V gene. The V and J ends lost 5 bases and 6 bases respectively, with 15 bases between them.

In this sample, this clone turned up a few times. The gene calls are TRBV19 and TRBJ1-5; 7 nucleotides line up with TRBD1. V lost 3 bases and J lost 7; bases outside the gene matches: 3. This CDR3 has 13 amino acids. Germline V gene data show CDR1 as LNHDA and CDR2 as SQIVND (reference sequence). The CDR3 bases are TGTGCCAGTAGTATTCAACAGGGGCAGCCCCAGCATTTT. Its translation: CASSIQQGQPQHF. The full variable domain, its missing parts supplied by reference TRBV19 and TRBJ1-5, is DGGITQSPKYLFRKEGQNVTLSCEQNLNHDAMYWYRQDPGQGLRLIYYSQIVNDFQKGDIAEGYSVSREKKESFPLTVTSAQKNPTAFYLCASSIQQGQPQHFGDGTRLSIL.

The V and J genes are TRBV28 and TRBJ2-5; the D gene is possibly TRBD1 (6 bases). V was cut by 5 bases and J by 4 bases, with 14 bases left in between. This CDR3 is built from 14 residues. Germline CDR1 MDHEN, CDR2 SYDVKM. CDR3 amino acids: CASSTNRVGETQYF. The CDR3 DNA reads TGTGCCAGCAGTACCAACAGGGTCGGAGAGACCCAGTACTTC.

This chain connects TRBV6-5 to TRBJ1-5; 9 bases agree with TRBD1. This CDR3 contains 15 residues. J lost 5 bases, V lost 0 bases, and 2 bases had no gene match. Germline values: CDR1 MNHEY, CDR2 SVGAGI. For the CDR3, the DNA is TGTGCCAGCAGTTACTCCAGGACAGGGGATCAGCCCCAGCATTTT. Protein product: CASSYSRTGDQPQHF.

This rearrangement joins TRBV7-2 to TRBJ1-5; possibly TRBD1 for D (5 bases). This CDR3 contains 14 residues. The germline V gene has CDR1 SGHTA and CDR2 FQGNSA. Trimming cost V 7 bases and J 8 bases, with 18 bases left between them. The CDR3 DNA reads TGTGCCAGCACTTTAGCCGGGGGAGGTAAGCCCCAGCATTTT. As protein: CASTLAGGGKPQHF.

The CDR3 is CASSQTGEDGYTF. CDR3 in DNA: TGTGCCAGCAGTCAGACAGGGGAAGATGGCTACACCTTC. The genes are TRBV6-2 or TRBV6-3 and TRBJ1-2; 8 nucleotides align to TRBD1. The ends lost 5 bases at V and 6 bases at J; junction bases unmatched: 5. Looked up from germline, CDR1 is MNHEY and CDR2 is SVGEGT. The CDR3 contains 13 residues.

The chain combines TRBV3-1 (or the pseudogene TRBV3-2) with TRBJ2-5; possibly TRBD1 for D (5 bases). Trimming took off 0 bases at V and 5 bases at J, with 10 bases between the two ends. The CDR3 is 14 residues long. The germline gives CDR1 LGHDT, CDR2 YNNKEL (reference sequence). CDR3 sequence: CASSQELGRETQYF. The CDR3 bases are TGTGCCAGCAGCCAAGAGCTGGGGCGGGAGACCCAGTACTTC.

V and J are TRBV6-4 and TRBJ1-6; D unresolved. The V end was cut by 4 bases, the J end by 5 bases, with 3 bases between. Germline CDR1 MRHNA, CDR2 SNTAGT. This CDR3 is built from 12 residues. The CDR3 DNA is TGTGCCAGCAGTGCAAATAATTCACCCCTCCACTTT. Protein sequence: CASSANNSPLHF.

The chain couples TRBV7-2 to TRBJ2-1; weak D call: TRBD1 (5 bases). The germline V gene has CDR1 SGHTA and CDR2 FQGNSA. The germline V and J ends were trimmed by 1 base and 4 bases, with 11 bases remaining between them. This CDR3 is built from 15 residues. The CDR3 is CASSLGRVGYNEQFF. In DNA, the CDR3 is TGTGCCAGCAGCTTAGGCAGGGTAGGGTACAATGAGCAGTTCTTC.

This sequence joins TRBV29-1 and TRBJ1-1; no reliable D call. Germline V gene lookup returns CDR1 SQVTM and CDR2 ANQGSEA. The V gene lost 0 bases and the J gene lost 1 base, with 3 bases spanning the gap. There are 12 residues in the CDR3. The CDR3 sequence is CSVEDRNTEAFF. CDR3 sequence (DNA): TGCAGCGTTGAAGATAGGAACACTGAAGCTTTCTTT.

This clone has more than one count but fewer than ten. The chain uses TRBV10-3 and TRBJ2-1, with 8 bases fitting TRBD2. Trimming at V came to 4 bases and at J to 7 bases, leaving 9 bases not matched to a gene. The CDR3 length is 15 residues. Per the germline V gene, CDR1 is ENHRY and CDR2 is SYGVKD. Here the CDR3 DNA reads TGTGCCATCAGTGTGAACGGGGGGGCCGAGAATGAGCAGTTCTTC. Protein sequence: CAISVNGGAENEQFF.

This chain connects TRBV25-1 to TRBJ2-1; TRBD2 agrees at 7 bases. The CDR3 runs to 15 residues. CDR1 is MGHDK and CDR2 is SYGVNS in the germline V gene. Trimming took 6 bases from V and 3 from J; bases not matched to a gene: 8. For the CDR3, the DNA is TGTGCCAGCAGCCCGACGACGGGGGGCTACAATGAGCAGTTCTTC. This codes for CASSPTTGGYNEQFF.

CDR3 nucleotide sequence: TGTGCCAGCAGTTTCGGTAGGAGAACCCCCTACGAGCAGTACTTC. Translated: CASSFGRRTPYEQYF. The chain joins TRBV28 to TRBJ2-7; D gene unclear. In germline, CDR1 is MDHEN, CDR2 SYDVKM. V was clipped by 3 bases and J by 2 bases, with 14 bases between them. The CDR3 covers 15 residues.

This chain connects TRBV27 to TRBJ2-6; TRBD1 agrees at 11 bases. V lost 6 bases, J lost 0 bases, and 10 bases stayed unmatched. The CDR3 sequence is 19 residues long. Germline assignment: CDR1 MNHEY and CDR2 SMNVEV (reference sequence). The CDR3 nucleotides are TGTGCCAGCAGCCTCGCGGCCGGACAGGGGGCCTCTGGGGCCAACGTCCTGACTTTC. Amino acid sequence: CASSLAAGQGASGANVLTF.

The rearrangement joins TRBV18 to TRBJ1-2, with 7 nucleotides matching TRBD1. This CDR3 spans 17 amino acids. Per germline, CDR1 KGHSH and CDR2 LQKENI. The J segment lost 2 bases and the V segment lost 6 bases, leaving 15 bases of the junction unmatched. The CDR3 sequence: CASSPGSLTGDNYGYTF. CDR3 in DNA: TGTGCCAGCTCCCCGGGGAGCCTAACAGGGGACAACTATGGCTACACCTTC.

There are a few counts of this clone. The rearrangement joins TRBV2 to TRBJ1-2, with D possibly matching TRBD1 (6 bases). The germline V and J ends were trimmed by 3 bases and 3 bases, with 11 bases remaining between them. The CDR3 has 14 amino acids. Germline V gene sequence: CDR1 SNHLY, CDR2 FYNNEI. The CDR3 sequence is CASSDQGRYYGYTF. The CDR3, as DNA: TGTGCCAGCAGTGATCAGGGGCGATACTATGGCTACACCTTC.

This clone was observed once. This rearrangement joins TRBV4-3 to TRBJ2-7; possibly TRBD2 for D (5 bases). This CDR3 has 17 residues. Germline V CDR1 and CDR2: LGHNA, YSLEER. Trimming took off 3 bases at V and 3 bases at J, with 21 bases between the two ends. The CDR3 protein is CASSQRITWERHYEQYF. Here the CDR3 DNA reads TGCGCCAGCAGCCAGCGTATTACATGGGAGAGACACTACGAGCAGTACTTC.